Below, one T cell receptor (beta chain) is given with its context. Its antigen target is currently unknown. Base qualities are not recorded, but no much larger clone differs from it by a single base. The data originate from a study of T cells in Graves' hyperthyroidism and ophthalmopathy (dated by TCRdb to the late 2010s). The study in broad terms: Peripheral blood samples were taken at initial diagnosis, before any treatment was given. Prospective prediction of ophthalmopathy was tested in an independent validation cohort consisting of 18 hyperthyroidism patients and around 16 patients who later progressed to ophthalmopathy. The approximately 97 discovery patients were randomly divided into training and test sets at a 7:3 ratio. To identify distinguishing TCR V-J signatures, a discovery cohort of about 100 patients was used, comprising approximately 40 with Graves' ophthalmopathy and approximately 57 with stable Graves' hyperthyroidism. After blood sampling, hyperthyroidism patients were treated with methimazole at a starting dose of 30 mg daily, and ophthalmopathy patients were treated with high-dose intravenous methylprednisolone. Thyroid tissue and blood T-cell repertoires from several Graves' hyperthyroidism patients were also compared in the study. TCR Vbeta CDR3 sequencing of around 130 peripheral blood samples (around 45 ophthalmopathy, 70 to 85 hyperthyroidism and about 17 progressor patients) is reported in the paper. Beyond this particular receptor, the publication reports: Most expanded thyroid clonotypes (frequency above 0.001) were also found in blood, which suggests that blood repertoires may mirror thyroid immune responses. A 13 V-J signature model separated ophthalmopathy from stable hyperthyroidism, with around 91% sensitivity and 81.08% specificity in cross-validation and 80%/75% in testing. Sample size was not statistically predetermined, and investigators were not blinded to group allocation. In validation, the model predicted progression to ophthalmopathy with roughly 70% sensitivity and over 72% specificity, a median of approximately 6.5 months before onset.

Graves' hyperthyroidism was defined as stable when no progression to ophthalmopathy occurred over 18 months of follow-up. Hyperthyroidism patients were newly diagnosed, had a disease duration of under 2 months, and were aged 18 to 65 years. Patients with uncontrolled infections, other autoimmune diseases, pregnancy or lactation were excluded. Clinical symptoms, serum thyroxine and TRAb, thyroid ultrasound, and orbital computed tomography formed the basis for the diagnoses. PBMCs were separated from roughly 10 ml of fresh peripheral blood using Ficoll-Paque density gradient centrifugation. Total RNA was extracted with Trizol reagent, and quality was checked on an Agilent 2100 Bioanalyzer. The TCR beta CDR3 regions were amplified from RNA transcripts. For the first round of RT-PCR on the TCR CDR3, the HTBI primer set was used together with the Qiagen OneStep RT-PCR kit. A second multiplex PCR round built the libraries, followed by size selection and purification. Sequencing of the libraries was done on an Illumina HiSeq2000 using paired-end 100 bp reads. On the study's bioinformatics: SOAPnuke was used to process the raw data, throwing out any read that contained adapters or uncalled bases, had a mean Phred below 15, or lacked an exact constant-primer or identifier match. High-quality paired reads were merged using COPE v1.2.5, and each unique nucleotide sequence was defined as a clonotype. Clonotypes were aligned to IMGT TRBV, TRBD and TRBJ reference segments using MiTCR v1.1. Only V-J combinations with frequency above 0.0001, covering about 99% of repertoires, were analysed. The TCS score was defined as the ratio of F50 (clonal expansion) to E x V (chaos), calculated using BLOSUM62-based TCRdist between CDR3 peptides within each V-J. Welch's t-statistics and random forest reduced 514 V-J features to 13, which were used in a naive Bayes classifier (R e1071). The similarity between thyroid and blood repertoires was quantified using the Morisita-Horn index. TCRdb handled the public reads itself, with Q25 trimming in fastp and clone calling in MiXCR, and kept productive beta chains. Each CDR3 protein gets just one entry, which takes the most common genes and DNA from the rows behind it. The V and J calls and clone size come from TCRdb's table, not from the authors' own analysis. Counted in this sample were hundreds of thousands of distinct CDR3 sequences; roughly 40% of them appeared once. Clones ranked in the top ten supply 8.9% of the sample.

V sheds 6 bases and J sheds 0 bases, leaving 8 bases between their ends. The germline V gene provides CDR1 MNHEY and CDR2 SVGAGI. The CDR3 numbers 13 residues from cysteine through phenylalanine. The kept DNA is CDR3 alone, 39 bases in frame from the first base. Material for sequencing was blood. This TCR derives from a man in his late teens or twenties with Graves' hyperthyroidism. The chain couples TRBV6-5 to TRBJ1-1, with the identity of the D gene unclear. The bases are TGTGCCAGCAGGGGATACATGAACACTGAAGCTTTCTTT. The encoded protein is CASRGYMNTEAFF.